The 5 T cell receptor beta chains reported below all come from one sample, sequenced in a study of cytomegalovirus exposure and HLA in healthy donors. The PCR contained 60 Vbeta and 13 Jbeta primers. Assay used: immunoSEQ multiplex PCR; TCRdb lists only in-frame clones, some missing. In the table there are some 220,000 clones, over 65% of which are singletons. The source material was PBMCs. These receptors all stem from a woman aged 60-75 years in good health and CMV-seropositive.

In this sample, this clone turned up a few times. This sample also contains other DNA sequences that code for the same CDR3. V usage is TRBV19 and J usage is TRBJ1-1; no clear D gene. CDR3 length equals 13 residues. Germline V gene lookup returns CDR1 LNHDA and CDR2 SQIVND (reference sequence). The germline V and J ends were trimmed by 2 bases and 2 bases, with 6 bases remaining between them. The CDR3 region has the DNA TGTGCCAGTAGTATAACAGCCAACACTGAAGCTTTCTTT. It encodes CASSITANTEAFF.

The J gene is TRBJ1-1, the V gene TRBV4-3, with TRBD1 matching 7 bases. CDR3 length equals 15 residues. Trimming cost V 4 bases and J 3 bases; bases outside gene matches: 8. Germline assignment: CDR1 LGHNA and CDR2 YSLEER. CDR3 sequence reads: CASSRTGARYTEAFF. The DNA of the CDR3 is TGCGCCAGCAGCCGAACAGGGGCCCGATACACTGAAGCTTTCTTT.

This clone showed up just a few times. The chain recombines TRBV13 with TRBJ2-7, with 13 bases aligning to TRBD2. This CDR3 spans 17 amino acids. The trim removed 4 bases at V and 5 bases at J, leaving 11 bases unmatched. The germline V gene encodes CDR1 PRHDT and CDR2 FYEKMQ (reference sequence). CDR3 nucleotide sequence: TGTGCCAGCAGCTCATGGACTAGCGGGAGATCTAGTGACGAGCAGTACTTC. Protein product: CASSSWTSGRSSDEQYF.

The gene calls are TRBV12-1 and TRBJ2-7; no check of the table's D call, TRBD1, against the DNA was made. TRBV12-1 is a pseudogene locus. The CDR3 totals 14 residues. The CDR3 loop reads CASSSMDKSYEQYF. DNA of the CDR3: TGTGCCAGCAGCTCGATGGACAAGTCCTACGAGCAGTACTTC.

J is TRBJ2-3 and V is TRBV9; no reliable D call. The V end was cut by 4 bases, the J end by 5 bases, with 11 bases between. The CDR3 length is 13 residues. Germline CDR1 is SGDLS and CDR2 is YYNGEE. The CDR3 here is CASSKLVEDTQYF. DNA for the CDR3: TGTGCCAGCAGCAAATTAGTCGAAGATACGCAGTATTTT.